The next 25 T cell receptor beta chains were all read from a single sample in a study of blood T cell repertoires in COVID-19. The method was immunoSEQ multiplex PCR; TCRdb's version includes in-frame clones alone and lacks a portion of them. The table shows around 200,000 clones, with approximately 90% occurring only once. The sequenced material came from peripheral blood. The receptors originated from a woman younger than 30 who had recovered from COVID-19.

This clone was observed a few times. V gene TRBV19 combines with J gene TRBJ2-1; tentative D call: TRBD1 (6 bases). Between the trimmed V and J ends, which lost 3 bases and 2 bases, there was a span of 14 bases. Germline CDR1 LNHDA, CDR2 SQIVND (reference sequence). This CDR3 region has 16 residues. CDR3 sequence: CASSISRGPPYNEQFF. The CDR3 coding sequence is TGTGCCAGTAGTATCTCCAGGGGACCCCCCTACAATGAGCAGTTCTTC.

The chain combines TRBV27 with TRBJ1-2; weak D call: TRBD1 (6 bases). Trimming shortened V by 4 bases and J by 4 bases, and 16 bases separated the two germline ends. CDR1 MNHEY and CDR2 SMNVEV come from the germline V gene (reference sequence). The CDR3 is 15 residues long. CDR3 DNA sequence: TGTGCCAGCAGTTATAGGGGGGGTATCGGCTATGGCTACACCTTC. Its translation: CASSYRGGIGYGYTF.

The CDR3 nucleotides are TGTGCCAGCAAAAACAGTCAGGGCTGGTCTGGGGCCAACGTCCTGACTTTC. It is translated as CASKNSQGWSGANVLTF. V gene TRBV2 combines with J gene TRBJ2-6; tentatively, D is TRBD1 (5 bases). This CDR3 contains 17 residues. The V end was cut by 7 bases, the J end by 1 base, with 17 bases between. Germline-derived CDR1 and CDR2 are SNHLY and FYNNEI.

The V and J genes are TRBV4-1 and TRBJ1-2; a weak D match, TRBD1 (6 bases). Germline CDR1 is MGHRA and CDR2 is YSYEKL. V lost 0 bases and J 7 bases, leaving 12 bases between the germline ends. The CDR3 runs 14 residues. In DNA, the CDR3 is TGCGCCAGCAGCCAAGATGGCGGGGGCCGTGGCTACACCTTC. It is translated as CASSQDGGGRGYTF.

J is TRBJ2-2 and V is TRBV19; 9 bases match TRBD1. V lost 6 bases to trimming and J lost 2 bases; unmatched junction nucleotides: 4. The CDR3 totals 15 residues. Germline V gene sequence: CDR1 LNHDA, CDR2 SQIVND (reference sequence). CDR3 protein: CASSGDRENTGELFF. The CDR3 DNA reads TGTGCCAGTAGCGGGGACAGGGAAAACACCGGGGAGCTGTTTTTT.

The chain links TRBV25-1 to TRBJ1-1; D is perhaps TRBD1 (5 bases). V was clipped by 2 bases and J by 4 bases, with 14 bases between them. CDR3 length equals 15 residues. CDR1 is MGHDK, CDR2 SYGVNS, per germline. The CDR3 DNA sequence: TGTGCCAGCAGTGAAGGAGGGACCCAGGCCACTGAAGCTTTCTTT. Protein product: CASSEGGTQATEAFF.

V usage is TRBV15 and J usage is TRBJ2-3; D ambiguous. V lost 0 bases, J lost 5 bases, and 6 bases lay in between. The CDR3 extends over 13 amino acids. Germline CDR1 and CDR2: LNHNV and YYDKDF (reference sequence). The CDR3 coding sequence is TGTGCCACCAGCAGAGAGGTGAGAGATACGCAGTATTTT. Its translation: CATSREVRDTQYF.

The chain joins TRBV7-9 to TRBJ1-6; unclear D gene. The CDR3 sequence is 17 residues long. Deletions cut 1 base from V and 0 bases from J, with 10 bases between. Germline V gene data show CDR1 as SEHNR and CDR2 as FQNEAQ (reference sequence). CDR3 protein: CASSLERDSSYNSPLHF. The CDR3 coding sequence is TGTGCCAGCAGCTTAGAACGCGATAGCTCCTATAATTCACCCCTCCACTTT.

V and J are TRBV7-2 and TRBJ2-4; D not resolved. Trimming left V 5 bases short and J 6 bases short, with 14 bases between. The CDR3 loop spans 14 amino acids. Per the germline V gene, CDR1 is SGHTA and CDR2 is FQGNSA. CDR3 bases: TGTGCCAGCAGCCCACCCTATGAGAGAAACATTCAGTACTTC. The encoded protein is CASSPPYERNIQYF.

The V call is TRBV7-2, the J call TRBJ1-1; 12 bases line up with TRBD1. The trim removed 1 base at V and 5 bases at J, leaving 5 bases unmatched. Germline V gives CDR1 SGHTA, CDR2 FQGNSA. The CDR3 is 16 amino acids. The CDR3 is CASSLVGQGARTEAFF. In DNA form, the CDR3 reads TGTGCCAGCAGCTTAGTGGGACAGGGGGCGCGTACTGAAGCTTTCTTT.

The chain is built from TRBV7-9 and TRBJ2-1, with D perhaps TRBD2 (6 bases). CDR3 size: 14 residues. Germline V gene sequence: CDR1 SEHNR, CDR2 FQNEAQ (reference sequence). Deletions cut 5 bases from V and 14 bases from J, with 22 bases between. The CDR3 region is CASSRVHEWGLKFF. CDR3 nucleotides: TGTGCCAGCAGCCGGGTTCACGAGTGGGGACTGAAGTTCTTC.

The rearrangement uses TRBV25-1 and TRBJ1-1; D perhaps matches TRBD1 (5 bases). The CDR3 has 11 amino acids. V dropped 8 bases and J dropped 5 bases, with 9 bases sitting between them. Germline V gene lookup returns CDR1 MGHDK and CDR2 SYGVNS. The CDR3 loop reads CASGGVTEAFF. CDR3 DNA: TGTGCCAGCGGGGGGGTGACTGAAGCTTTCTTT.

This chain connects TRBV28 to TRBJ2-5, with 7 positions matching TRBD1. Germline V lookup: CDR1 MDHEN, CDR2 SYDVKM. The trim removed 8 bases at V and 1 base at J, leaving 4 bases unmatched. The length of the CDR3 is 13 residues. This CDR3 is CASLGQLQETQYF. CDR3 nucleotide sequence: TGTGCCAGCCTGGGACAGCTCCAAGAGACCCAGTACTTC.

The chain links TRBV5-1 to TRBJ1-1; D is uncertain. V lost 0 bases and J 0 bases, leaving 9 bases between the germline ends. This CDR3 is 15 amino acids long. Germline V gene data show CDR1 as SGHRS and CDR2 as YFSETQ. CDR3 amino acids: CASSLGREMNTEAFF. In DNA form, the CDR3 reads TGCGCCAGCAGCTTGGGACGGGAGATGAACACTGAAGCTTTCTTT.

The chain links TRBV4-3 to TRBJ2-1; 7 nucleotides align to TRBD2. The length of the CDR3 is 13 residues. V dropped 0 bases and J dropped 10; count of bases not matched to a gene: 3. Germline CDR1 and CDR2: LGHNA and YSLEER. The CDR3 here is CASSQDIGREQFF. CDR3 DNA sequence: TGCGCCAGCAGCCAAGATATCGGGAGGGAGCAGTTCTTC.

V is TRBV7-9 and J is TRBJ2-1, with TRBD2 matching 7 bases. This CDR3 spans 15 amino acids. CDR1 and CDR2 from the germline V gene are SEHNR and FQNEAQ (reference sequence). V lost 3 bases, J lost 9 bases, and 11 bases stayed unmatched. CDR3 region: CASSFQGGSRGEQFF. CDR3 in DNA: TGTGCCAGCAGCTTCCAAGGCGGGAGTAGGGGTGAGCAGTTCTTC. The whole variable domain, filled in from reference TRBV7-9 and TRBJ2-1, reads DTGVSQNPRHKITKRGQNVTFRCDPISEHNRLYWYRQTLGQGPEFLTYFQNEAQLEKSRLLSDRFSAERPKGSFSTLEIQRTEQGDSAMYLCASSFQGGSRGEQFFGPGTRLTVL.

In nucleotides, the CDR3 is TGTGCCAGCAGCTCGACTAGCGGGTGGGATACGCAGTATTTT. Translating it yields CASSSTSGWDTQYF. The V gene is TRBV7-2, the J gene TRBJ2-3; 10 bases fit TRBD2. V trimming: 4 bases; J trimming: 6 bases; junction bases outside the gene matches: 4. Germline V lookup: CDR1 SGHTA, CDR2 FQGNSA. There are 14 residues in the CDR3.

A single count supports this clone. The chain couples TRBV2 to TRBJ2-1, with D hard to call. Germline V gene sequence: CDR1 SNHLY, CDR2 FYNNEI. The V end lost 3 bases, the J end lost 5 bases, and 14 bases lay between the germline ends. This CDR3 spans 15 amino acids. CDR3 nucleotide sequence: TGTGCCAGCAGTGATCAGGCCTTCCTCCACAATGAGCAGTTCTTC. It specifies CASSDQAFLHNEQFF.

The CDR3 loop reads CASSIGTTNQPQHF. CDR3 in DNA: TGTGCCAGTAGTATAGGGACAACAAATCAGCCCCAGCATTTT. The rearrangement links TRBV19 to TRBJ1-5; D is perhaps TRBD1 (5 bases). Germline CDR1 is LNHDA and CDR2 is SQIVND (reference sequence). The V gene lost 1 base and the J gene lost 4 bases, with 8 bases spanning the gap. This CDR3 region has 14 residues.

The chain joins TRBV6-5 to TRBJ1-2; no clear D gene. CDR1 MNHEY and CDR2 SVGAGI come from the germline V gene. Trimming cost V 2 bases and J 8 bases, with 9 bases left between them. The CDR3 length is 12 residues. The CDR3: CASSYEGRGYTF. Here the CDR3 DNA reads TGTGCCAGCAGTTACGAGGGAAGAGGCTACACCTTC.

This clone was seen a single time. The genes are TRBV7-2 and TRBJ2-3, with TRBD2 matching over 7 bases. The CDR3 has 17 amino acids. The ends lost 5 bases at V and 2 bases at J; junction bases unmatched: 13. The V gene's germline CDR1 is SGHTA and CDR2 FQGNSA. DNA for the CDR3: TGTGCCAGCAGCCCGAACTTGGGCGGGGGAGTCACAGATACGCAGTATTTT. This codes for CASSPNLGGGVTDTQYF. Using reference TRBV7-2 and TRBJ2-3 for the parts outside the CDR3, the full variable domain is GAGVSQSPSNKVTEKGKDVELRCDPISGHTALYWYRQSLGQGLEFLIYFQGNSAPDKSGLPSDRFSAERTGGSVSTLTIQRTQQEDSAVYLCASSPNLGGGVTDTQYFGPGTRLTVL.

V is TRBV27 and J is TRBJ1-1; D gene uncertain. The V and J ends lost 3 bases and 4 bases respectively, with 15 bases between them. The CDR3 extends over 15 amino acids. CDR1 and CDR2 (germline): MNHEY, SMNVEV (reference sequence). CDR3 sequence (DNA): TGTGCCAGCAGTTTCCCGTTTGGATCGGGCACTGAAGCTTTCTTT. Translated: CASSFPFGSGTEAFF.

The chain employs TRBV24-1 and TRBJ2-1, with TRBD2 identical over 12 bases. Germline assignment: CDR1 KGHDR and CDR2 SFDVKD. The V gene end was trimmed by 4 bases and the J gene end by 7 bases; junction bases not matched to a gene: 7. The CDR3 sequence is 16 residues long. As DNA, the CDR3 is TGTGCCACCAGTGACCTAGCGGGGGGGCCTCGAAATGAGCAGTTCTTC. It encodes CATSDLAGGPRNEQFF.

This clone occurred once. The chain employs TRBV27 and TRBJ1-1; D is perhaps TRBD1 (6 bases). Trimming removed 6 bases at V and 0 bases at J, with 17 bases between. Germline loops: CDR1 MNHEY, CDR2 SMNVEV (reference sequence). There are 16 residues in the CDR3. This CDR3 reads CASRATGLGLNTEAFF. DNA for the CDR3: TGTGCCAGCAGGGCCACAGGGTTAGGCTTGAACACTGAAGCTTTCTTT.

The chain couples TRBV29-1 to TRBJ1-1, with D maybe TRBD1 (5 bases). Germline CDR1 reads SQVTM; CDR2 reads ANQGSEA. The CDR3 consists of 12 residues. V was cut by 2 bases and J by 8 bases, with 12 bases left in between. The CDR3: CSVEYWGKEAFF. In nucleotides, the CDR3 is TGCAGCGTTGAATACTGGGGCAAAGAAGCTTTCTTT.